The T cell receptor (beta chain) under discussion was sequenced for a study of shared clonotypes between healthy human individuals. Findings of the study overall: Only blood was sampled, and tissue TCR repertoires likely differ from blood ones. Across a few donors, naive CD4 shared roughly 5%, naive CD8 under 4%, memory CD4 roughly 2.4%, memory CD8 about 0.4%. Unshared clonotypes carried lower generation probabilities than those common to all four donors.

Notes on this clone: Its antigen is still unknown.

Some clones are missing from TCRdb's copy, which holds only in-frame ones; the method was immunoSEQ multiplex PCR. This sample has approximately 720,000 clones, with approximately 79% found just once. Germline V lookup: CDR1 MDHEN, CDR2 SYDVKM. CDR3 length: 15 residues. The junction had 9 bases not matched to a gene; V was cut back by 6 bases and J by 4 bases. The TCR originated in a woman aged 25-40 years in good health. The sample comprised memory CD4+ T cells sorted from blood. Subset given: CD45RA-negative fraction. The rearrangement uses TRBV28 and TRBJ1-3, with 7 bases matching TRBD1. The chain's CDR3 is CASSPPGGLGNTIYF. CDR3 nucleotides: TGTGCCAGCAGCCCCCCAGGGGGGCTCGGAAACACCATATATTTT.